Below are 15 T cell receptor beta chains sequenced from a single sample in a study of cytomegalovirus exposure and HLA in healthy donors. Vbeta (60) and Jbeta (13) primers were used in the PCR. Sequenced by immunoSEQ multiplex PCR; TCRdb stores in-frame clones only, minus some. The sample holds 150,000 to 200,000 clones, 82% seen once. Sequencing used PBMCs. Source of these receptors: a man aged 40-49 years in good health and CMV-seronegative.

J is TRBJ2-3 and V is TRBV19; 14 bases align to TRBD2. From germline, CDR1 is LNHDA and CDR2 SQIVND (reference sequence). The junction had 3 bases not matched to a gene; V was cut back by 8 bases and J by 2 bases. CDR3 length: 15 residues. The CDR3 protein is CASWTSGGNTDTQYF. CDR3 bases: TGTGCCAGTTGGACTAGCGGGGGGAACACAGATACGCAGTATTTT.

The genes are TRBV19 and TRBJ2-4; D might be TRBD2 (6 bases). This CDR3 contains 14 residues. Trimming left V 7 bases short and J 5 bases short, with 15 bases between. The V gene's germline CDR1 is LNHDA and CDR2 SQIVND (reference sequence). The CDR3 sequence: CASIQGGQENIQYF. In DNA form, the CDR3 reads TGTGCCAGTATCCAGGGAGGCCAGGAAAACATTCAGTACTTC.

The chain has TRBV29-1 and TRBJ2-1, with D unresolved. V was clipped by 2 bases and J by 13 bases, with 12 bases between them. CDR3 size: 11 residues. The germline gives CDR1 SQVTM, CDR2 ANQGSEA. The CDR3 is CSVEYLASQFF. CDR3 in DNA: TGCAGCGTTGAATACTTGGCTAGTCAGTTCTTC.

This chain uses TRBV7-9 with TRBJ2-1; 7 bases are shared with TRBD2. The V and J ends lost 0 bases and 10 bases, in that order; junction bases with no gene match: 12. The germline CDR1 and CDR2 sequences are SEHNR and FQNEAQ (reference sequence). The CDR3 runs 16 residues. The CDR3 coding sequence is TGTGCCAGCAGCTTAGCCCGAGCGGGATGGAGAGGAGAGCAGTTCTTC. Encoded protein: CASSLARAGWRGEQFF.

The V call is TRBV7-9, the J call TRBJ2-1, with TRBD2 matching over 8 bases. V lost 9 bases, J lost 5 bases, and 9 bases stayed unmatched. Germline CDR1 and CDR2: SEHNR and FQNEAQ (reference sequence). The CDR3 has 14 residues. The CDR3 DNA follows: TGTGCCAGTAAGATCACGGGGGGGCACAATGAGCAGTTCTTC. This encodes CASKITGGHNEQFF.

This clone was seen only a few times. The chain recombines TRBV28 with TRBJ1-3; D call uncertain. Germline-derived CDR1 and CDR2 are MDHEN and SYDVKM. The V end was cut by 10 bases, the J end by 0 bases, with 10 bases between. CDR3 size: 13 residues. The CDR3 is CATLLLSGNTIYF. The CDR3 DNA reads TGTGCCACCCTACTGCTCTCTGGAAACACCATATATTTT.

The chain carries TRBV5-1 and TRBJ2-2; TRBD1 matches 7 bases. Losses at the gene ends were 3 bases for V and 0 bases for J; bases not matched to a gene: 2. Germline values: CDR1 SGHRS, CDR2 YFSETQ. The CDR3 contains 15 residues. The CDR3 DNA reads TGCGCCAGCAGCTCGCAGGGGGCGAACACCGGGGAGCTGTTTTTT. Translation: CASSSQGANTGELFF.

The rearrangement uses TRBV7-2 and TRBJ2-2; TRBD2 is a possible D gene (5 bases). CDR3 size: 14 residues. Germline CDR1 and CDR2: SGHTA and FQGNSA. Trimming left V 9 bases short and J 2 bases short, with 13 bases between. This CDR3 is CASTTGVNTGELFF. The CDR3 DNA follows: TGTGCCAGTACAACCGGGGTTAACACCGGGGAGCTGTTTTTT.

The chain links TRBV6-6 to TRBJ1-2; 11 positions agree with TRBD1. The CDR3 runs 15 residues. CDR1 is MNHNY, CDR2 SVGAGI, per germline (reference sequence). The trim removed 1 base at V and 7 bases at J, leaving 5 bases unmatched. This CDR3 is CASSYWGQGEVGYTF. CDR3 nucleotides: TGTGCCAGCAGTTACTGGGGACAGGGGGAGGTTGGCTACACCTTC.

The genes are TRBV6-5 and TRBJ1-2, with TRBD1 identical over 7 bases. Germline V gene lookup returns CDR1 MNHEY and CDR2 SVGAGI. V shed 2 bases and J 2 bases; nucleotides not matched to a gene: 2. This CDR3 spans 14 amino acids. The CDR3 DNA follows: TGTGCCAGCAGTTACGGGACAGAGAACTATGGCTACACCTTC. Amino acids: CASSYGTENYGYTF.

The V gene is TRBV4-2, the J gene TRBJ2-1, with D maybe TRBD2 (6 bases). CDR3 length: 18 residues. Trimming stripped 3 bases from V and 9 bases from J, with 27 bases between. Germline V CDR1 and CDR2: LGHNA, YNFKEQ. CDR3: CASSQNPPGLLNKGEQFF. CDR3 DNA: TGTGCCAGCAGCCAGAACCCACCGGGACTGCTGAACAAGGGTGAGCAGTTCTTC.

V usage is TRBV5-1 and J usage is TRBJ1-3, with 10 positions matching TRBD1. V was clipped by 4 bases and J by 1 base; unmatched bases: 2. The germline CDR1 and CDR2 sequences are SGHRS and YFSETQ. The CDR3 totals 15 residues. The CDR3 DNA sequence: TGCGCCAGCAGCGGACAGGGGGGTTCTGGAAACACCATATATTTT. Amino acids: CASSGQGGSGNTIYF.

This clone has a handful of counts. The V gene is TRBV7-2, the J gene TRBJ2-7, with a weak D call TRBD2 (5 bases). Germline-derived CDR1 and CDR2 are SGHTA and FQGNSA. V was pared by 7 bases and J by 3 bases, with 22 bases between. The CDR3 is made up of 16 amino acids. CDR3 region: CASTSRGSQNLYEQYF. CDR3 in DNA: TGTGCCAGCACCTCCCGGGGATCACAGAATCTCTACGAGCAGTACTTC.

The CDR3 loop reads CASSGTGLVEQYF. CDR3 nucleotide sequence: TGTGCCAGCAGTGGGACAGGGTTGGTCGAGCAGTACTTC. This chain connects TRBV28 to TRBJ2-7; 9 positions agree with TRBD1. The CDR3 loop spans 13 amino acids. Losses at the gene ends were 5 bases for V and 6 bases for J; bases not matched to a gene: 5. The germline V gene has CDR1 MDHEN and CDR2 SYDVKM.

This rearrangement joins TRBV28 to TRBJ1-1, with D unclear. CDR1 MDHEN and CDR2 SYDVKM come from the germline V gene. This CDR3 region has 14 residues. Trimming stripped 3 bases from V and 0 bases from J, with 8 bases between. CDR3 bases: TGTGCCAGCAGTTTGTGGCAGGTGAACACTGAAGCTTTCTTT. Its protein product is CASSLWQVNTEAFF.